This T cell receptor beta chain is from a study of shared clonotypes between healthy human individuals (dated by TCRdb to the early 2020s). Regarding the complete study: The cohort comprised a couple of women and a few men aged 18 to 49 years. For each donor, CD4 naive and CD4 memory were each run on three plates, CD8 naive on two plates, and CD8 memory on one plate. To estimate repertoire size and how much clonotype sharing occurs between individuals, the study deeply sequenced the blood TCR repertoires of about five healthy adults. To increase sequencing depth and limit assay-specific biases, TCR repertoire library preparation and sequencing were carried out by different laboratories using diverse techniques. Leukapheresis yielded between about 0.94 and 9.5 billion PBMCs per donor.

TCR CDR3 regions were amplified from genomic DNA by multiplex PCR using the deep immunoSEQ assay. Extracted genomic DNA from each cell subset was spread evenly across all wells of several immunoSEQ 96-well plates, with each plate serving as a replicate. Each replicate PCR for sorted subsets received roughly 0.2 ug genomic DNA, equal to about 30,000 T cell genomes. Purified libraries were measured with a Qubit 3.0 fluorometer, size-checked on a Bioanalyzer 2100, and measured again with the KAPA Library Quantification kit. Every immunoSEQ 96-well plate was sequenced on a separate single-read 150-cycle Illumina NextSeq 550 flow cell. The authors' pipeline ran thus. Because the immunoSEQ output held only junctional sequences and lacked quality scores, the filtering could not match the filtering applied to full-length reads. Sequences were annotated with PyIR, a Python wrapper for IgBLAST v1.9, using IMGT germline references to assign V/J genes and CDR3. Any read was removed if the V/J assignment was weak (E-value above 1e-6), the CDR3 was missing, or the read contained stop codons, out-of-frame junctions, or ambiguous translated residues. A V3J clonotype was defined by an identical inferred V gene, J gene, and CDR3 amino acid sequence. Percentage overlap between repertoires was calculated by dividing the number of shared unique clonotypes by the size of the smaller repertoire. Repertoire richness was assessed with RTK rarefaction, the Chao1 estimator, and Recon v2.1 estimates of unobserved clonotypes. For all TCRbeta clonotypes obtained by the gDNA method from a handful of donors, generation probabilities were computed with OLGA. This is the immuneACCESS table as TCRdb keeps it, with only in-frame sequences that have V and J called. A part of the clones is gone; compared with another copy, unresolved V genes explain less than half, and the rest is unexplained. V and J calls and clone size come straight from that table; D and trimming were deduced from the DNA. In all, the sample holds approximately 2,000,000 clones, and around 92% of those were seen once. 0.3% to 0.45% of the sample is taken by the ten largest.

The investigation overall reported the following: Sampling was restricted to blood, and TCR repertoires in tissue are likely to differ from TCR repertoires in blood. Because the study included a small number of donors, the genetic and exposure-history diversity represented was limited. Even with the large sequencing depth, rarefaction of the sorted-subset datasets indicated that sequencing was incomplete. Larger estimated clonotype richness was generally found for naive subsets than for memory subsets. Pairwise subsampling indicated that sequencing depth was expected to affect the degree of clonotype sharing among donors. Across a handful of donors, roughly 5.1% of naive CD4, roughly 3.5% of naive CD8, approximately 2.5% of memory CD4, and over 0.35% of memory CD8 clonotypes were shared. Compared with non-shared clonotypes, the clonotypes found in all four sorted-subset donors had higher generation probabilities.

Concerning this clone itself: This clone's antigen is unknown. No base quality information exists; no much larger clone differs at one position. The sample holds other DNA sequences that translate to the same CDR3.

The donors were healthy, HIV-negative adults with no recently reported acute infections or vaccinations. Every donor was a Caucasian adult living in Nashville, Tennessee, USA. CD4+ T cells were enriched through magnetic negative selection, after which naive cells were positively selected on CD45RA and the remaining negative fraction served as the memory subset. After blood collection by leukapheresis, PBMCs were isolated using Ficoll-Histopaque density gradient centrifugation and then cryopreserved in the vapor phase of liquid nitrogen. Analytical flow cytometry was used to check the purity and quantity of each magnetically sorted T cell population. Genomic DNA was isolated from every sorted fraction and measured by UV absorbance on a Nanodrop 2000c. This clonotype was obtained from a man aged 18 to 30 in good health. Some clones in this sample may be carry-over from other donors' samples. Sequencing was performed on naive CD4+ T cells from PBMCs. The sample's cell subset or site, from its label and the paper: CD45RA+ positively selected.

The encoded CDR3 is CASSVGTANTGELFF. The DNA sequence reads TGTGCCAGCAGCGTGGGGACTGCTAACACCGGGGAGCTGTTTTTT. The rearranged segments are TRBV9 and TRBJ2-2, with TRBD2 perhaps the D gene, on 6 matching bases. CDR3 length: 15 amino acids, cysteine to phenylalanine. Kept here is only the CDR3 DNA, which spans 45 bases and is read in frame from base 1. From a lookup of the germline V gene, CDR1 and CDR2 are SGDLS and YYNGEE. Trimming at the junction amounts to 2 bases on V and 2 bases on J, and the germline ends lie 10 bases apart.